This TCR beta chain was obtained from a study of cytomegalovirus exposure and HLA in healthy donors (dated 2017 in TCRdb). Background on the whole study: In an earlier analysis of approximately 640 of the donors, roughly 300 Gb of sequence data and 117 million unique TCR beta sequences from some 170 million T cells were reported. The study used immunosequencing to profile the T cell repertoires of about 670 subjects and linked those repertoires to cytomegalovirus serostatus. The study was designed to test whether signatures of past pathogen exposure could be identified by cataloging public T cell receptors. A later analysis re-examined previously published TCR beta repertoires from over 500 donors and added high-resolution HLA genotyping to investigate patterns of TCR occurrence. Every repertoire in the discovery cohort had been generated on one and the same sequencing platform. Of the roughly 400 genotyped donors, approximately 83% fell in the genetic ancestry cluster associated with self-reported Caucasian donors. HLA typing included class I and class II loci at four-digit resolution. An earlier analysis of fewer than 700 of the donors applied high-throughput TCR beta sequencing to assess whether each TCR beta V gene segment acted as functional or pseudogenic. Genome-wide SNP genotypes for about 60% of the 666 donors were used in a later genetic analysis, which treated that subset as a discovery cohort. About 280 gigabases of sequencing data and approximately 92 million unique TCR sequences made up an early release that covered fewer than 650 HLA-typed donors. Donor age, sex, ethnicity and CMV serostatus were compiled together with the repertoire data. Besides the first cohort of 666 subjects, a separate validation cohort made up of over 100 different subjects was used. The number of donors typed differed by locus, with roughly 629-640 for A, B, C, DRB1 and DQB1, roughly 520 for DQA1, 600 to 610 for DPA1, and about 450 for DPB1. Among roughly 400 genotyped donors of the cohort, an average of 235,054 unique TCR beta nucleotide sequences were sequenced per donor, roughly 20% of them non-productive. A handful of DR-DQ haplotypes were handled as single units for association and clustering because linkage in the cohort was strong. Rather than drawing on any new phenotypic data, the later analysis identified candidate immune exposures from TCR beta sequences and the way those sequences occurred across donors. To predict cytomegalovirus infection status, the study combined high-throughput TCR immunosequencing, statistical association of individual TCRs with disease status, and machine learning.

With respect to this clone: The target of this receptor is not known. Base-call qualities are not available, and no considerably larger clone is one nucleotide away.

Library preparation was by the immunoSEQ multiplex PCR assay. For the multiplex PCR, a mixture combining 60 forward primers for TCR Vbeta segments and 13 reverse primers for TCR Jbeta segments was used. The CDR3 region of rearranged TCR beta genes was amplified from genomic DNA with a multiplex PCR assay. The amplified TCR beta libraries were sequenced on the Illumina HiSeq System as 87-base-pair reads. In the authors' own workflow: In a later analysis, 77 million or so unique TCR beta chains were counted across the approximately 670 repertoires, and roughly 11 million of these chains were shared by at least two donors. A nearest-neighbor algorithm error-corrected the raw reads and collapsed the reads into unique sequences, merging closely related sequences to remove PCR and sequencing errors. CDR3 sequences were aligned to IMGT reference sequences to assign V, D and J gene segments. For a sequence to be retained, a match of at least six nucleotides was required to both a V gene segment and a J gene segment. A rearrangement was called productive if the CDR3 had no stop codons and remained in frame with V and J, and every other rearrangement was called non-productive. Following IMGT convention, CDR3 was defined as the stretch from the second conserved V-encoded cysteine up to the conserved J-encoded phenylalanine. The earlier analysis of 450 to 750 of the donors excluded any sequence lacking an unambiguous match to a single V gene segment. In an earlier analysis of a few hundred of the donors, V segments were called functional above 56.7% productive rearrangements and were called segregating when the between-donor standard deviation exceeded 5%. A statistical classification framework was built for diagnosing cytomegalovirus status from the catalog of TCR beta chain sequences. In a later analysis, TCR nucleotide sequences were compared against IMGT/GENE-DB human TR gene sequences so that V and J genes could be assigned. A later analysis assigned CDR3 sequences and most-parsimonious VDJ recombination scenarios with the TCRdist pipeline. A later analysis defined each TCR beta chain by its CDR3 amino acid sequence plus V-gene family, and excluded reads lacking a unique V-gene family. As a way to deal with suspected cross-contamination and a sequencing artifact, a later analysis dropped approximately 590 nucleotide sequences that were highly shared and had low generation probability. In a later analysis, a clonal expansion index was calculated for each public chain from normalized within-repertoire ranks of inferred template counts. In a later analysis, generation probabilities were computed using a VDJ recombination model fitted to out-of-frame rearrangements, and the results were checked against IGoR. In a later analysis, TCR-TCR, TCR-HLA and TCR-CMV co-occurrence was scored with hypergeometric tests, and a repertoire-size bias correction was applied to TCR pairs. A later analysis estimated false discovery rates by permuting HLA or CMV assignments 20 times. In a later analysis, co-occurring TCRs were grouped using DBSCAN, with TCRdist sequence similarity added in when clustering inside HLA-allele-positive subsets. Repertoires with fewer than 30,000 or more than 120,000 public chains, plus five repertoires with anomalous nucleotide sharing, were excluded from co-occurrence clustering. TCRdb's version of the immuneACCESS table is confined to in-frame rearrangements and falls short of the full clone set. An unresolved V gene accounts for under half of the shortfall where checked; the remainder is of unknown origin. V, J and clone size are those of that table, while D and trimming were read from the DNA. Present in this sample are around 190,000 clones, around 77% of which were seen just once. The ten top clones hold roughly 3% of the sample.

The cohort consisted of some 730 healthy bone marrow donors. Cohort members were all nominally healthy when sampled, although unrecorded immune exposures were likely present. The donor was CMV seronegative and belonged to the group of around 400 seronegative cohort members. A peripheral blood sample was collected from each donor, and TCR beta sequencing was performed on peripheral blood mononuclear cells. The Qiagen DNeasy Blood Extraction Kit was used to extract genomic DNA from the blood cell samples. Broad study findings and their caveats: In a later genetic analysis, fewer N-insertions in productive TCRs were reported among donors in an Asian-associated ancestry cluster than the roughly 710-donor mean. In this cohort, only TCR beta chains were sequenced, and detectable features were limited by the absence of alpha or paired-chain data. The classifier was reported to diagnose cytomegalovirus status with high specificity and sensitivity in both the original cohort and the validation cohort. It was suggested by the authors that the approach could potentially be generalized to other disease states and immunological phenotypes. The only immune exposure information available for the cohort was CMV serostatus. A later analysis reported that several top co-occurrence clusters appeared linked to parvovirus B19, influenza, CMV and Epstein-Barr virus. The sequencing pipeline was judged likely to have produced a cluster of highly shared sequence variants as a technical artifact. When HLA alleles, especially DR and DQ, strongly co-occurred, attributing TCR associations to individual alleles was difficult. In vitro tests confirmed that a few of the cytomegalovirus-associated TCR beta chains recognize cytomegalovirus antigens. In an earlier analysis of a few hundred of the donors, most TCR beta V segments were observed in productive rearrangements about 87% or about 30% of the time, broadly matching IMGT annotations. The earlier analysis of about 600 of the donors excluded 15 to 20 rarely observed V segments, including chromosome 9 orphons, because counts were too low. A later genetic analysis associated a missense DCLRE1C variant with V-gene and J-gene trimming of TCR beta chains, and an independent cohort replicated the association. The presence/absence analyses assumed that sequencing depth was roughly uniform across donors, and that assumption may not be true. The study listed 164 TCR beta chains as associated with cytomegalovirus. Because HLA typing was missing for some donors at each locus, association tests included only the typed subset. In a later analysis, TCR association rates were found to vary across HLA loci, with the most associated TCRs seen for DRB1 alleles and the fewest for HLA-C alleles. Correlated functional status among segregating V segments might be attributable to linkage disequilibrium, but an unknown experimental factor could not be ruled out. A further reported finding was that TCR beta sequences accurately predicted the HLA-A and HLA-B alleles for most subjects in the first cohort. In a later analysis, most CMV-associated TCR beta chains were found to appear HLA-restricted, with HLA associations seemingly driven largely by CMV exposure. In a later analysis, HLA-associated TCR beta chains were found to be more clonally expanded and to have lower generation probabilities than equally common non-associated chains. In a later analysis, 15,000 to 20,000 TCR beta sequences were associated with specific HLA alleles at a false discovery rate of 0.05. While some public TCRs were present in many individuals, most TCR sequences turned up only very rarely across donors.

The sample taken for sequencing was PBMCs. The sequence was obtained from a young woman in good health and CMV-seronegative.

CDR3 protein: CASSPPGYRERWFTETQYF. The DNA reads TGTGCCAGCAGTCCCCCGGGTTATCGGGAGAGATGGTTCACGGAGACCCAGTACTTC. This chain joins TRBV28 to TRBJ2-5; TRBD2 is possibly the D segment (6 matching bases). Relative to germline, V is 5 bases shorter and J is 5 bases shorter, with 30 bases between their ends. The germline V gene provides CDR1 MDHEN and CDR2 SYDVKM. Its CDR3 holds 19 amino acids, cysteine through phenylalanine. Here the CDR3 DNA is all that survives: 57 bases in frame from base 1. When the CDR3 is completed using the reference TRBV28 and TRBJ2-5 genes on either side, the full variable domain is DVKVTQSSRYLVKRTGEKVFLECVQDMDHENMFWYRQDPGLGLRLIYFSYDVKMKEKGDIPEGYSVSREKKERFSLILESASTNQTSMYLCASSPPGYRERWFTETQYFGPGTRLLVL.